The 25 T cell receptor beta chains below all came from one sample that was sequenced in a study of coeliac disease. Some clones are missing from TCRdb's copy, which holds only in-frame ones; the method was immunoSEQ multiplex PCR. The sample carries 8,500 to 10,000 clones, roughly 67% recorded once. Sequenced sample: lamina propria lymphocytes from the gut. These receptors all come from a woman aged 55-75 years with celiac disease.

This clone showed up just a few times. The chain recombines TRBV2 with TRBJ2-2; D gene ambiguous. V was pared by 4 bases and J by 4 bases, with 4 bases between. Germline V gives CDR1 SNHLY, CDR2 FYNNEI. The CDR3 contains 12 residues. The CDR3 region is CASSAFTGELFF. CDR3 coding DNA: TGTGCCAGCAGTGCCTTCACCGGGGAGCTGTTTTTT. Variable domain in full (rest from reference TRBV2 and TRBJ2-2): EPEVTQTPSHQVTQMGQEVILRCVPISNHLYFYWYRQILGQKVEFLVSFYNNEISEKSEIFDDQFSVERPDGSNFTLKIRSTKLEDSAMYFCASSAFTGELFFGEGSRLTVL.

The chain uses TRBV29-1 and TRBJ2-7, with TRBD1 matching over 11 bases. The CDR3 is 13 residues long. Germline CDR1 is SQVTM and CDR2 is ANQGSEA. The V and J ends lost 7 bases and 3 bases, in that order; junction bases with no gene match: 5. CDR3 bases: TGCAGCGGATCCGGGACAGGGGGCTACGAGCAGTACTTC. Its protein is CSGSGTGGYEQYF.

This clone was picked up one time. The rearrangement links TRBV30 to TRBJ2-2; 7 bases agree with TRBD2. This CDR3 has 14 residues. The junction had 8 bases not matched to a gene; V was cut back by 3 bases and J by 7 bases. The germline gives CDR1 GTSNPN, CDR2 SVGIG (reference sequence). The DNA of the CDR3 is TGTGCCTGGAGATCAACTAGCGTCATCGGGGAGCTGTTTTTT. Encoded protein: CAWRSTSVIGELFF.

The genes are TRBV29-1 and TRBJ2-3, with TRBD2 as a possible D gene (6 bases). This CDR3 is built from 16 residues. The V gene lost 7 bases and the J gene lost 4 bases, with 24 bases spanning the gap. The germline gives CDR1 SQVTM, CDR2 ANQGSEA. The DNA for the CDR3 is TGCAGCGCCGGGGGAGTTTCGGGCAGGGAGGCAGATACGCAGTATTTT. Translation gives CSAGGVSGREADTQYF.

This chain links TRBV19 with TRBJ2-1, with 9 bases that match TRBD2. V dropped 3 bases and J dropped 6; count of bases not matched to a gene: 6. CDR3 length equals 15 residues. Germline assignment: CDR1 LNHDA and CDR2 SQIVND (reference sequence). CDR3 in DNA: TGTGCCAGTAGTATTGCGCGGGAGGGTCGCAATGAGCAGTTCTTC. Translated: CASSIAREGRNEQFF.

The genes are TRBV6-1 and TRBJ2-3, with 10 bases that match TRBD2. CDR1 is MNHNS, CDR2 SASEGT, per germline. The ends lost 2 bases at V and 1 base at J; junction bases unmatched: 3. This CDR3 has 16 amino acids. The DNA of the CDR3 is TGTGCCAGCAGTGAAACTAGCGGGGTCCGCACAGATACGCAGTATTTT. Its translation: CASSETSGVRTDTQYF.

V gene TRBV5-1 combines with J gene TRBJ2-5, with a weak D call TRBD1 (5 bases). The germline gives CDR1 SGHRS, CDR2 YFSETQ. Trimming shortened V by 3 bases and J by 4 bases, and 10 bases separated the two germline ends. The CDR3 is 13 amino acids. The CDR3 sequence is CASSSSGSETQYF. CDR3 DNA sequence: TGCGCCAGCAGCTCGTCAGGGTCAGAGACCCAGTACTTC.

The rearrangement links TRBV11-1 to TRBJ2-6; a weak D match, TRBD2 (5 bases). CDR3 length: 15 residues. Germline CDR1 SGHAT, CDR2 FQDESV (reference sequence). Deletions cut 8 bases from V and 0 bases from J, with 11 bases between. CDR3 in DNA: TGTGCCAGCGGCGTTCGGGGCTCTGGGGCCAACGTCCTGACTTTC. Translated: CASGVRGSGANVLTF.

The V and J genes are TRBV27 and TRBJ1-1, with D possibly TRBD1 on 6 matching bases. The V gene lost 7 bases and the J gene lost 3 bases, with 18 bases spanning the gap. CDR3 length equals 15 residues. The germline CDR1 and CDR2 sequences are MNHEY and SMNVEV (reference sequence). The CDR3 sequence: CASTPVGARYTEAFF. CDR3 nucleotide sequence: TGTGCCAGCACTCCCGTGGGGGCGCGGTACACTGAAGCTTTCTTT.

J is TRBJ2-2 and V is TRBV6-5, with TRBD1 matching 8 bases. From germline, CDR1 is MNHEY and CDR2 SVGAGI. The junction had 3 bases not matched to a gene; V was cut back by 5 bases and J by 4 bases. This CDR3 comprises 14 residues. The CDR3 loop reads CASSQDRVTGELFF. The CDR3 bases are TGTGCCAGCAGTCAGGACAGGGTCACCGGGGAGCTGTTTTTT.

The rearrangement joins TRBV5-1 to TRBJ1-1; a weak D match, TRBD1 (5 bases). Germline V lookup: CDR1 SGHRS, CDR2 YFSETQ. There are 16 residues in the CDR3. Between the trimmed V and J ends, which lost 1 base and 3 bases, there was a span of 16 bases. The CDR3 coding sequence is TGCGCCAGCAGCTTGACAGGCTCCAAATTATACACTGAAGCTTTCTTT. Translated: CASSLTGSKLYTEAFF.

The CDR3 loop reads CASSKVPPSTSRALKLAKNIQYF. CDR3 bases: TGTGCCAGCAGCAAAGTGCCCCCCTCTACTAGCAGAGCACTGAAACTAGCCAAAAACATTCAGTACTTC. The genes are TRBV21-1 and TRBJ2-4; TRBD2, the table's D call, was not compared with the DNA. TRBV21-1 is deemed a pseudogene. This CDR3 is 23 amino acids long.

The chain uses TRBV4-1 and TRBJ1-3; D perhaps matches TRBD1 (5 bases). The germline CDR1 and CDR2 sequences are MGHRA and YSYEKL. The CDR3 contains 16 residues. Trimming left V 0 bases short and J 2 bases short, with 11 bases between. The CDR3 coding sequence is TGCGCCAGCAGCCAAGACCACGGGGGACCTGGAAACACCATATATTTT. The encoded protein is CASSQDHGGPGNTIYF.

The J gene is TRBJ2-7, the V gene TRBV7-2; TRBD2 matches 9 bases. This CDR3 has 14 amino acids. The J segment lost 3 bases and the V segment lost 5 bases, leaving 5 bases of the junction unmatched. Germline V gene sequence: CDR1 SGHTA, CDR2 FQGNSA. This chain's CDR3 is CASSRLAANYEQYF. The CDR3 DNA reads TGTGCCAGCAGCCGACTAGCGGCAAACTACGAGCAGTACTTC.

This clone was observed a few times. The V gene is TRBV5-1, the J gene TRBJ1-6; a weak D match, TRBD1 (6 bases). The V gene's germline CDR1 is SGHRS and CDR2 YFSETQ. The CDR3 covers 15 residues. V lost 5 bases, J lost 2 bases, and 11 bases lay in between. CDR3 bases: TGCGCCAGCAGACAGGGTAAGACCTATAATTCACCCCTCCACTTT. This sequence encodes CASRQGKTYNSPLHF.

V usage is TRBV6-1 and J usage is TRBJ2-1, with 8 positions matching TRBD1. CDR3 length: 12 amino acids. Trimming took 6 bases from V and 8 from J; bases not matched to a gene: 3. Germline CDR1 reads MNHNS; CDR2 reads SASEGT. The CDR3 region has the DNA TGTGCCAGCAGCCCAGGGGGCCATGAGCAGTTCTTC. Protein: CASSPGGHEQFF.

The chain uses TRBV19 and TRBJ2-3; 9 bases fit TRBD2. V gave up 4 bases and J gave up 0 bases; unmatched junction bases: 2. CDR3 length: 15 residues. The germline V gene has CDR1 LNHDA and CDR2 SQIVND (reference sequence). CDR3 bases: TGTGCCAGTAGTACGACTAGCGGTAGCACAGATACGCAGTATTTT. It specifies CASSTTSGSTDTQYF. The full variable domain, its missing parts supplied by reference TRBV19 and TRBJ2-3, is DGGITQSPKYLFRKEGQNVTLSCEQNLNHDAMYWYRQDPGQGLRLIYYSQIVNDFQKGDIAEGYSVSREKKESFPLTVTSAQKNPTAFYLCASSTTSGSTDTQYFGPGTRLTVL.

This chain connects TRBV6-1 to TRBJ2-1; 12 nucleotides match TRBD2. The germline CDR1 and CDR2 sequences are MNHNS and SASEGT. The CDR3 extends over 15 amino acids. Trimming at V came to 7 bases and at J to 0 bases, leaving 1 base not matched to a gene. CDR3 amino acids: CASKTSGSSYNEQFF. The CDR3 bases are TGTGCCAGCAAGACTAGCGGGAGCTCCTACAATGAGCAGTTCTTC.

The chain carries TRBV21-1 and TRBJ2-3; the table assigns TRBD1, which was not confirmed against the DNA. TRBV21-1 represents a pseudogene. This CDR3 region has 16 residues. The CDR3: CASSKVWGRSTDTQYF. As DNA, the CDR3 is TGTGCCAGCAGCAAAGTTTGGGGCCGGAGCACAGATACGCAGTATTTT.

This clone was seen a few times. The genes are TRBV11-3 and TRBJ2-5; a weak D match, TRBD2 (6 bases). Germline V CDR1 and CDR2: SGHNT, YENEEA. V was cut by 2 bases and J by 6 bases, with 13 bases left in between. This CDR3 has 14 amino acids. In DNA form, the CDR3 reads TGTGCCAGCAGCTTAAGCGGGCCAGCCCAGACCCAGTACTTC. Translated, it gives CASSLSGPAQTQYF. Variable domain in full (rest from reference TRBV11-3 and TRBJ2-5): EAGVVQSPRYKIIEKKQPVAFWCNPISGHNTLYWYLQNLGQGPELLIRYENEEAVDDSQLPKDRFSAERLKGVDSTLKIQPAELGDSAVYLCASSLSGPAQTQYFGPGTRLLVL.

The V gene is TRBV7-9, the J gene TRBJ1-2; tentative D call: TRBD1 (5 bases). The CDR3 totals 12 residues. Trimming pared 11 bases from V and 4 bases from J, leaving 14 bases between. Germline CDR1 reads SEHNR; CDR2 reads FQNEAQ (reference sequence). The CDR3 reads CAASDTFYGYTF. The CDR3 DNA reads TGTGCCGCCTCGGACACGTTCTATGGCTACACCTTC.

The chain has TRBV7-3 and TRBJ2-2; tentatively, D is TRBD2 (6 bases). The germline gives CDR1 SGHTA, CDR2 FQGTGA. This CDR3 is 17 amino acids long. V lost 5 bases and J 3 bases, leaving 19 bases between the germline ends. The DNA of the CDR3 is TGTGCCAGCAGCATCGGGAGTCGCGGGCCTCACACCGGGGAGCTGTTTTTT. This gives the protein CASSIGSRGPHTGELFF.

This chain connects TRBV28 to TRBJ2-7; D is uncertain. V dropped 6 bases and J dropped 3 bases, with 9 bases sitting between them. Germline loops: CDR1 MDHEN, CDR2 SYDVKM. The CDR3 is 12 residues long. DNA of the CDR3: TGTGCCAGCAGCCCGCGGAACTACGAGCAGTACTTC. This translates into CASSPRNYEQYF.

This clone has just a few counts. The CDR3 loop is CASSPGVAGGLDEQFF. In DNA, the CDR3 is TGTGCCAGCAGCCCAGGGGTGGCGGGGGGGCTTGACGAGCAGTTCTTC. V usage is TRBV7-3 and J usage is TRBJ2-1, with TRBD2 matching over 9 bases. The J segment lost 10 bases and the V segment lost 5 bases, leaving 15 bases of the junction unmatched. Germline V gene sequence: CDR1 SGHTA, CDR2 FQGTGA. The CDR3 runs 16 residues.

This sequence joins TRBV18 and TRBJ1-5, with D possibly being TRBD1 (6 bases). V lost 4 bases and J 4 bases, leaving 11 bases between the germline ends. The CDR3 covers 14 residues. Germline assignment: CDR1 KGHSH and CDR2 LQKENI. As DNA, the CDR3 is TGTGCCAGCTCACGCGACAGGACTAATCAGCCCCAGCATTTT. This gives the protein CASSRDRTNQPQHF.